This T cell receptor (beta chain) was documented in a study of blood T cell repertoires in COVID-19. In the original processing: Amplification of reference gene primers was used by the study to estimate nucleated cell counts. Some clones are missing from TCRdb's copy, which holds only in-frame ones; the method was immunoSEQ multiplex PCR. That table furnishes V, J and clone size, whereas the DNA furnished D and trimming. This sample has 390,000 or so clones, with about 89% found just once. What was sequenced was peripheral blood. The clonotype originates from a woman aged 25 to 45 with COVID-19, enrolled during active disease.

The CDR3 region is CASSFEQTGGLYEQYF. DNA of the CDR3: TGCGCCAGCAGTTTTGAACAGACAGGGGGGCTCTACGAGCAGTACTTC. The V gene is TRBV5-1, the J gene TRBJ2-7; 9 nucleotides agree with TRBD1. This CDR3 is built from 16 residues. The J segment lost 3 bases and the V segment lost 5 bases, leaving 12 bases of the junction unmatched. Germline lookup yields CDR1 SGHRS and CDR2 YFSETQ.